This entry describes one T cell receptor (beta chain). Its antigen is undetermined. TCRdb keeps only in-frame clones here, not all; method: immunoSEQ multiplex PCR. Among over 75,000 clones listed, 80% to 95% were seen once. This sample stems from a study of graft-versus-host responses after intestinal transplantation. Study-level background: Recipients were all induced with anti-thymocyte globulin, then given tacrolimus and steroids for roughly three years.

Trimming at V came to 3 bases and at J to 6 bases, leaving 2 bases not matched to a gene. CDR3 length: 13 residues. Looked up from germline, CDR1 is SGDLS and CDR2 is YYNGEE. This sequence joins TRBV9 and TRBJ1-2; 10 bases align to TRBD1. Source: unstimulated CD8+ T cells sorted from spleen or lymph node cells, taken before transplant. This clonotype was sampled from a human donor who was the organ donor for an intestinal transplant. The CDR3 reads CASSAGTGDGYTF. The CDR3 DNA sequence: TGTGCCAGCAGCGCCGGGACAGGGGATGGCTACACCTTC.